The rows below give T cell receptor beta chains drawn from one sample of a study of shared clonotypes between healthy human individuals. This table comes from immunoSEQ multiplex PCR, and its TCRdb copy is limited to in-frame clones, with some not included. This sample has approximately 720,000 clones, with 72% found just once. The material sequenced was memory CD4+ T cells sorted from blood. Receptor source: a woman aged 25 to 39 in good health. The CDR3 runs from the conserved cysteine through the conserved F or W. D genes are given only for firm matches. Clone size appears in some rows only: once, few, many, or a class for an expanded clone.

v_gene: TRBV27
abundance: once
d_gene: -
j_gene: TRBJ2-1
CDR3nt: TGTGCCAGCAGTTTGCACGGGGCCTACAATGAGCAGTTCTTC
CDR3aa: CASSLHGAYNEQFF

v_gene: TRBV6-6
abundance: -
d_gene: -
j_gene: TRBJ2-5
CDR3nt: TGTGCCAGCAGCGGGCTAGCTGGGGAGACCCAGTACTTC
CDR3aa: CASSGLAGETQYF

v_gene: TRBV6-1
abundance: few
d_gene: -
j_gene: TRBJ1-3
CDR3nt: TGTGCCAGCAGTGTTTCAGGGCCCGGAAACACCATATATTTT
CDR3aa: CASSVSGPGNTIYF

v_gene: TRBV28
abundance: -
d_gene: -
j_gene: TRBJ2-1
CDR3nt: TGTGCCAGCAAAGGCTTAGAAATGGACAATGAGCAGTTCTTC
CDR3aa: CASKGLEMDNEQFF

v_gene: TRBV28
abundance: -
d_gene: -
j_gene: TRBJ1-6
CDR3nt: TGTGCCAGCAGTTTGTTAGGGAATAATTCACCCCTCCACTTT
CDR3aa: CASSLLGNNSPLHF

v_gene: TRBV10-3
abundance: -
d_gene: -
j_gene: TRBJ2-5
CDR3nt: TGTGCCATCAGCCAAACAGAGGGAGAAGAGACCCAGTACTTC
CDR3aa: CAISQTEGEETQYF

v_gene: TRBV7-6
abundance: -
d_gene: -
j_gene: TRBJ1-5
CDR3nt: TGTGCCAGCAGCTCACAAAGAGATCAGCCCCAGCATTTT
CDR3aa: CASSSQRDQPQHF

v_gene: TRBV9
abundance: -
d_gene: TRBD2
j_gene: TRBJ2-1
CDR3nt: TGTGCCAGCAGCCGGGCAGTAGCGGGAGGAGGATCCTACAATGAGCAGTTCTTC
CDR3aa: CASSRAVAGGGSYNEQFF

v_gene: TRBV6-4
abundance: -
d_gene: -
j_gene: TRBJ1-1
CDR3nt: TGTGCCAGCAGTGAATCAGGGGCCAACACTGAAGCTTTCTTT
CDR3aa: CASSESGANTEAFF

v_gene: TRBV11-2
abundance: -
d_gene: -
j_gene: TRBJ2-7
CDR3nt: TGTGCCAGCAGCTCCTTCGGGACCGTTTCCTACGAGCAGTACTTC
CDR3aa: CASSSFGTVSYEQYF

v_gene: TRBV5-4
abundance: once
d_gene: TRBD2
j_gene: TRBJ2-7
CDR3nt: TGTGCCAGCAGCTTGCTAGGTAGCGGGAGGTTCTACGAGCAGTACTTC
CDR3aa: CASSLLGSGRFYEQYF

v_gene: TRBV7-9
abundance: -
d_gene: -
j_gene: TRBJ1-4
CDR3nt: TGTGCCAGCAGCTTAGCGAGAACAGCGAATGAAAAACTGTTTTTT
CDR3aa: CASSLARTANEKLFF

v_gene: TRBV11-2
abundance: -
d_gene: -
j_gene: TRBJ1-4
CDR3nt: TGTGCCAGCAGCTTAGATCTATGGGGGACCACTAATGAAAAACTGTTTTTT
CDR3aa: CASSLDLWGTTNEKLFF

v_gene: TRBV27
abundance: -
d_gene: TRBD2
j_gene: TRBJ2-7
CDR3nt: TGTGCCAGCAGTTTAAGACCACCGGGACTAGCGGGAGTGAGTGAGCAGTACTTC
CDR3aa: CASSLRPPGLAGVSEQYF

v_gene: TRBV4-2
abundance: -
d_gene: TRBD1
j_gene: TRBJ1-2
CDR3nt: TGTGCCAGCAGCCAAGAAGTGCGGGACAGGGGGAAAATAAACTATGGCTACACCTTC
CDR3aa: CASSQEVRDRGKINYGYTF

v_gene: TRBV4-1
abundance: -
d_gene: TRBD2
j_gene: TRBJ2-7
CDR3nt: TGCGCCAGCAGCCAAGAAGTCAGACTAGCGGGAAATTACGAGCAGTACTTC
CDR3aa: CASSQEVRLAGNYEQYF

v_gene: TRBV28
abundance: once
d_gene: -
j_gene: TRBJ1-3
CDR3nt: TGTGCCAGCAGTCCGCCTTTAGGGCCCTCTGGAAACACCATATATTTT
CDR3aa: CASSPPLGPSGNTIYF

v_gene: TRBV15
abundance: -
d_gene: TRBD2
j_gene: TRBJ2-3
CDR3nt: TGTGCCACCAGCAGAAAACTAGCGGGAGTCACCGATACGCAGTATTTT
CDR3aa: CATSRKLAGVTDTQYF

v_gene: TRBV4-1
abundance: -
d_gene: -
j_gene: TRBJ1-3
CDR3nt: TGCGCCAGCAGCAAAGGGCTCGACCGTGGAAACACCATATATTTT
CDR3aa: CASSKGLDRGNTIYF

v_gene: TRBV29-1
abundance: -
d_gene: TRBD1
j_gene: TRBJ1-2
CDR3nt: TGCAGCGTTGACCCCGGGACAGCTTTCTTGTCTCGGGGCTACACCTTC
CDR3aa: CSVDPGTAFLSRGYTF

v_gene: TRBV7-8
abundance: -
d_gene: TRBD1
j_gene: TRBJ1-5
CDR3nt: TGTGCCAGCAGTTTAAGAGAAGGACAGGGTAAGGGGCCCCAGCATTTT
CDR3aa: CASSLREGQGKGPQHF

v_gene: TRBV18
abundance: -
d_gene: -
j_gene: TRBJ2-5
CDR3nt: TGTGCCAGCTCACAGTCGGTGGGGGAGACCCAGTACTTC
CDR3aa: CASSQSVGETQYF

v_gene: TRBV28
abundance: few
d_gene: TRBD1
j_gene: TRBJ2-2
CDR3nt: TGTGCCAGCAGTAGAACCCCAGGGGGTGGAACCGGGGAGCTGTTTTTT
CDR3aa: CASSRTPGGGTGELFF

v_gene: TRBV6-1
abundance: -
d_gene: -
j_gene: TRBJ2-5
CDR3nt: TGTGCCAGCAGTGCGGCCTCAGGGGGAGGTGAGACCCAGTACTTC
CDR3aa: CASSAASGGGETQYF

v_gene: TRBV27
abundance: -
d_gene: -
j_gene: TRBJ2-7
CDR3nt: TGTGCCAGCAAGGGAATTAGCCCTCCTGACGAGCAGTACTTC
CDR3aa: CASKGISPPDEQYF

v_gene: TRBV6-1
abundance: -
d_gene: -
j_gene: TRBJ2-7
CDR3nt: TGTGCCAGCAGTGATTGGGCCTACGAGCAGTACTTC
CDR3aa: CASSDWAYEQYF

v_gene: TRBV27
abundance: -
d_gene: -
j_gene: TRBJ2-1
CDR3nt: TGTGCCAGCAGTTTATCGATCCGTGGTTACAATGAGCAGTTCTTC
CDR3aa: CASSLSIRGYNEQFF

v_gene: TRBV6-5
abundance: -
d_gene: -
j_gene: TRBJ1-2
CDR3nt: TGTGCCAGCAGTTACTCGGGGGGGGCCTTGGACTATGGCTACACCTTC
CDR3aa: CASSYSGGALDYGYTF

v_gene: TRBV27
abundance: -
d_gene: TRBD2
j_gene: TRBJ2-5
CDR3nt: TGTGCCAGCAGCTTAGCGGGAGGCTACCAAGAGACCCAGTACTTC
CDR3aa: CASSLAGGYQETQYF

v_gene: TRBV9
abundance: -
d_gene: -
j_gene: TRBJ2-3
CDR3nt: TGTGCCAGCAGCCAGGGACCTGGCACAGATACGCAGTATTTT
CDR3aa: CASSQGPGTDTQYF

v_gene: TRBV5-1
abundance: once
d_gene: TRBD1
j_gene: TRBJ2-5
CDR3nt: TGCGCCAGCAGCTTTTCTCGCCGGGCGGGACAGGGCCAAGAGACCCAGTACTTC
CDR3aa: CASSFSRRAGQGQETQYF

v_gene: TRBV27
abundance: -
d_gene: -
j_gene: TRBJ1-6
CDR3nt: TGTGCCAGCAGTTTTGGTCAGGGGAATTCACCCCTCCACTTT
CDR3aa: CASSFGQGNSPLHF

v_gene: TRBV2
abundance: -
d_gene: -
j_gene: TRBJ1-1
CDR3nt: TGTGCCAGCAGTGGGGAATTCCAGGGAGAAGCTTTCTTT
CDR3aa: CASSGEFQGEAFF

v_gene: TRBV2
abundance: once
d_gene: TRBD1
j_gene: TRBJ1-5
CDR3nt: TGTGCCAGCAGCGATACAGGGGGTCAGCCCCAGCATTTT
CDR3aa: CASSDTGGQPQHF

v_gene: TRBV5-6
abundance: -
d_gene: -
j_gene: TRBJ2-5
CDR3nt: TGTGCCAGCAGTCCAGAGGGTGGGGAGACCCAGTACTTC
CDR3aa: CASSPEGGETQYF

v_gene: TRBV19
abundance: -
d_gene: -
j_gene: TRBJ2-3
CDR3nt: TGTGCCAGTAGTTCGTCAGGATTAGCAGATACGCAGTATTTT
CDR3aa: CASSSSGLADTQYF

v_gene: TRBV7-2
abundance: few
d_gene: -
j_gene: TRBJ1-5
CDR3nt: TGTGCCAGCAGCTTAGGGAGGGCTGTCTTGCAGCCCCAGCATTTT
CDR3aa: CASSLGRAVLQPQHF

v_gene: TRBV6-1
abundance: -
d_gene: -
j_gene: TRBJ1-5
CDR3nt: TGTGCCAGCAGTCTGGGGGCAGGCGGCAATCAGCCCCAGCATTTT
CDR3aa: CASSLGAGGNQPQHF

v_gene: TRBV27
abundance: -
d_gene: -
j_gene: TRBJ2-5
CDR3nt: TGTGCCAGCAGTTTAACGTATACTAGTTCCCCTAAAGAGACCCAGTACTTC
CDR3aa: CASSLTYTSSPKETQYF

v_gene: TRBV19
abundance: -
d_gene: -
j_gene: TRBJ1-5
CDR3nt: TGTGCCAGTTCCCAAGGGGATAGCAATCAGCCCCAGCATTTT
CDR3aa: CASSQGDSNQPQHF

v_gene: TRBV19
abundance: few
d_gene: TRBD2
j_gene: TRBJ2-7
CDR3nt: TGTGCCAGTAGTTTAACTTCGGGACTACACTACGAGCAGTACTTC
CDR3aa: CASSLTSGLHYEQYF